This record concerns one T cell receptor beta chain sequence. Its antigen is unknown. Base-call qualities are not available, and no considerably larger clone is one nucleotide away. Receptor amplification or capture employed the immunoSEQ multiplex PCR assay. For the multiplex PCR, a mixture combining 60 forward primers for TCR Vbeta segments and 13 reverse primers for TCR Jbeta segments was used. Amplification of the CDR3 region of rearranged TCR beta genes was performed with a multiplex PCR assay on genomic DNA. Amplified TCR beta libraries were sequenced as 87-base-pair reads on the Illumina HiSeq System. The source study handled its data this way. A later analysis counted tens of millions of unique TCR beta chains across the 690 or so repertoires, and 9 million to 14 million of these chains were shared by at least two donors. Raw reads were error-corrected and collapsed into unique sequences with a nearest-neighbor algorithm that merged closely related sequences to remove PCR and sequencing errors. V, D and J gene segments were assigned by aligning CDR3 sequences to IMGT reference sequences. For a sequence to be retained, a match of at least six nucleotides to both a V gene segment and a J gene segment was required. A rearrangement counted as productive if the CDR3 had no stop codons and remained in frame with V and J, and every other rearrangement counted as non-productive. CDR3 was defined according to IMGT convention as the region running from the second conserved V-encoded cysteine to the conserved J-encoded phenylalanine. In an earlier analysis of around 600 of the donors, sequences lacking an unambiguous match to a single V gene segment were excluded. An earlier analysis of fewer than 750 of the donors called V segments functional above 56.7% productive rearrangements and segregating when the between-donor standard deviation exceeded 5%. To diagnose cytomegalovirus status from the catalog of TCR beta chain sequences, a statistical classification framework was built. V and J gene assignment, in a later analysis, came from comparing TCR nucleotide sequences with IMGT/GENE-DB human TR gene sequences. In a later analysis, CDR3 sequences and most-parsimonious VDJ recombination scenarios were assigned using the TCRdist pipeline. In a later analysis, every TCR beta chain was defined by the combination of its CDR3 amino acid sequence and its V-gene family, and reads without a unique V-gene family were dropped. To address suspected cross-contamination and a sequencing artifact, a later analysis removed roughly 580 highly shared, low-generation-probability nucleotide sequences. For each public chain, a later analysis derived a clonal expansion index from normalized ranks of inferred template counts within each repertoire. In a later analysis, generation probabilities were computed using a VDJ recombination model fitted to out-of-frame rearrangements, and the results were checked against IGoR. In a later analysis, hypergeometric tests were used to score TCR-TCR, TCR-HLA and TCR-CMV co-occurrence, with a repertoire-size bias correction applied to TCR pairs. To estimate false discovery rates, a later analysis permuted the HLA or CMV assignments 20 times. In a later analysis, co-occurring TCRs were grouped with DBSCAN, and TCRdist sequence similarity was added when clustering was performed within HLA-allele-positive subsets. Repertoires with fewer than 30,000 or more than 120,000 public chains, plus five repertoires with anomalous nucleotide sharing, were excluded from co-occurrence clustering. TCRdb's version of the immuneACCESS table is confined to in-frame rearrangements and falls short of the full clone set. An unresolved V gene accounts for under half of the shortfall where checked; the remainder is of unknown origin. V and J calls and clone size are copied from that table; D and trimming were computed from the DNA. This sample has under 200,000 clones in its table, and roughly 80% of those were observed once. The top ten clones comprise 1% to 1.5% of the sample.

This sample is drawn from a study of cytomegalovirus exposure and HLA in healthy donors (dated by TCRdb to about 2017). About the full investigation: An earlier analysis of 587 of the donors reported 276 Gb of sequence data and around 100 million unique TCR beta sequences obtained from some 170 million T cells. Roughly 300 gigabases of sequencing data and around 85 million unique TCR sequences made up an early release that covered under 750 HLA-typed donors. Among the roughly 400 genotyped donors, around 81% belonged to the genetic ancestry cluster associated with self-reported Caucasian donors. The study aimed to test whether signatures of past pathogen exposure could be identified by cataloging public T cell receptors. The study profiled the T cell repertoires of fewer than 850 subjects by immunosequencing and related them to cytomegalovirus serostatus. Besides the first cohort of roughly 660 subjects, a separate validation cohort made up of over 100 different subjects was used. High-throughput TCR immunosequencing, statistical association of individual TCRs with disease status, and machine learning were combined to predict cytomegalovirus infection status. In a later analysis, previously published TCR beta repertoires from about 670 donors were re-analyzed and high-resolution HLA genotyping was added so that TCR occurrence patterns could be studied. The later analysis used no new phenotypic data to find candidate immune exposures, relying instead on TCR beta sequences and their occurrence across donors. To decide whether each TCR beta V gene segment behaved as functional or pseudogenic, an earlier analysis of 587 of the donors relied on high-throughput TCR beta sequencing. Alongside the repertoire data, information on donor age, sex, ethnicity and CMV serostatus was compiled. Genome-wide SNP genotypes for about 65% of the 666 donors were used in a later genetic analysis, which treated that subset as a discovery cohort. Every repertoire in the discovery cohort had been generated on one and the same sequencing platform. HLA typing included class I and class II loci at four-digit resolution. Typing coverage varied by locus: roughly 620-640 donors for A, B, C, DRB1 and DQB1; under 550 for DQA1; 606 for DPA1; around 450 for DPB1. Four to six DR-DQ haplotypes were handled as single units for association and clustering because linkage in the cohort was strong. Across 300 to 400 genotyped donors of the cohort, an average of about 240,000 unique TCR beta nucleotide sequences per donor were sequenced, and roughly 18% of those sequences were non-productive.

The cohort comprised hundreds of healthy bone marrow donors. At the time of sampling, all cohort members were nominally healthy, though unrecorded immune exposures were likely present. The donor tested CMV seropositive and was one of the 289 seropositive cohort members. A peripheral blood sample was provided by each donor, and peripheral blood mononuclear cells were used for TCR beta sequencing. The Qiagen DNeasy Blood Extraction Kit was used to extract genomic DNA from the blood cell samples. Points the paper makes about the study in general: Compared with equally common non-associated chains, HLA-associated TCR beta chains in a later analysis were more clonally expanded and had lower generation probabilities. This cohort had only TCR beta chains sequenced, and the lack of alpha or paired-chain data limited which features could be detected. In vitro tests confirmed that a few of the cytomegalovirus-associated TCR beta chains recognize cytomegalovirus antigens. Because counts were too low, about 15 rarely observed V segments, including chromosome 9 orphons, were left out of the earlier analysis of 587 of the donors. Correlated functional status among segregating V segments might be attributable to linkage disequilibrium, but an unknown experimental factor could not be ruled out. In a later analysis, most CMV-associated TCR beta chains were found to appear HLA-restricted, with HLA associations seemingly driven largely by CMV exposure. The 87-base-pair reads could not distinguish some IMGT-functional V segments, including TRBV6-2 and TRBV6-3, so those segments were excluded. Most TCR sequences were observed very rarely across donors, whereas some public TCRs were present in many individuals. A further reported finding was that TCR beta sequences accurately predicted the HLA-A and HLA-B alleles for most subjects in the first cohort. Several of the top co-occurrence clusters appeared to be linked to parvovirus B19, influenza, CMV and Epstein-Barr virus, according to a later analysis. Sequencing depth was assumed to be roughly uniform across donors in the presence/absence analyses, though that assumption may not hold. The study listed 150 to 200 TCR beta chains as associated with cytomegalovirus. The authors suggested that the approach could potentially be generalized to other disease states and immunological phenotypes. When HLA alleles, especially DR and DQ, strongly co-occurred, TCR associations were difficult to assign to individual alleles. Cytomegalovirus status was reported to be diagnosed by the classifier with high specificity and sensitivity in both the original and validation cohorts. V-gene and J-gene trimming of TCR beta chains was associated with a missense DCLRE1C variant in a later genetic analysis, and the association was replicated in an independent cohort. A group of highly shared sequence variants was considered likely to be a technical artifact of the sequencing pipeline. In a later genetic analysis, fewer N-insertions in productive TCRs were reported among donors in an Asian-associated ancestry cluster than the roughly 640-donor mean. Specific HLA alleles were associated with 15,000 to 20,000 TCR beta sequences at a false discovery rate of 0.05 in a later analysis. Broadly in line with IMGT annotations, most TCR beta V segments showed up in productive rearrangements about 87% or about 30% of the time in an earlier analysis of some 590 of the donors. In a later analysis, TCR association rates were found to vary across HLA loci, with the most associated TCRs seen for DRB1 alleles and the fewest for HLA-C alleles. The only immune exposure information available for the cohort was CMV serostatus. HLA typing was unavailable for some donors at each locus, so association tests used only the typed subset.

Unmatched junction bases come to 1, with V trimmed by 6 bases and J by 0 bases. CDR1 SNHLY and CDR2 FYNNEI were looked up in the germline V gene. Reading from cysteine to phenylalanine, the CDR3 counts 15 amino acids. The sequence is cut down to CDR3 DNA, 45 bases in frame from base 1. The origin of this receptor is a man aged 50-60 years in good health and CMV-seropositive. The sequencing sample was made of PBMCs. The chain was built from TRBV2 and TRBJ1-4; TRBD1 aligns with 10 central bases. The CDR3: CASSGQGATNEKLFF. The DNA reads as follows: TGTGCCAGCAGCGGACAGGGGGCAACTAATGAAAAACTGTTTTTT.